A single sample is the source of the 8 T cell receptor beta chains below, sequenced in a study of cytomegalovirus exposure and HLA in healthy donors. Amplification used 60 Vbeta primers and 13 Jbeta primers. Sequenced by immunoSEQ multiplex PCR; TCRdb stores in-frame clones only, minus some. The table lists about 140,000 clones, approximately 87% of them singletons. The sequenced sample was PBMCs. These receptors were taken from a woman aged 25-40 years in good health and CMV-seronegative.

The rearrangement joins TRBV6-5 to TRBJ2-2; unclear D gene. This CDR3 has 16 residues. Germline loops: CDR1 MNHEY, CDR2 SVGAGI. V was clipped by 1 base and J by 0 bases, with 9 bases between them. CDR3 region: CASSYWAISNTGELFF. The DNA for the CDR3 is TGTGCCAGCAGTTACTGGGCGATTTCGAACACCGGGGAGCTGTTTTTT.

CDR3 sequence: CASSPRTSGNTGELFF. CDR3 coding DNA: TGTGCCAGCAGCCCGCGGACTAGTGGGAACACCGGGGAGCTGTTTTTT. This chain joins TRBV9 and TRBJ2-2; TRBD2 matches at 7 bases. Trimming removed 4 bases from V and 1 base from J; junction bases left unmatched: 7. Per germline, CDR1 SGDLS and CDR2 YYNGEE. This CDR3 is 16 amino acids long.

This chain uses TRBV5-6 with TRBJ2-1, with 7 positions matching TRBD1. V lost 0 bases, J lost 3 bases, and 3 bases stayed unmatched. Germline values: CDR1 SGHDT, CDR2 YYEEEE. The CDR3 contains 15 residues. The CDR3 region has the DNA TGTGCCAGCAGCTTGGGGACAGGTCTCTACAATGAGCAGTTCTTC. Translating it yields CASSLGTGLYNEQFF.

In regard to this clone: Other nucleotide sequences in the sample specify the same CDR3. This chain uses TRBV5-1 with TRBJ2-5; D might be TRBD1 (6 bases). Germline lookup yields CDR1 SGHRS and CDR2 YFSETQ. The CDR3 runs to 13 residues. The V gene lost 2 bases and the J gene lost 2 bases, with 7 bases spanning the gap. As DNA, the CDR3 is TGCGCCAGCAGCTTACAGGGACAAGAGACCCAGTACTTC. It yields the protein CASSLQGQETQYF. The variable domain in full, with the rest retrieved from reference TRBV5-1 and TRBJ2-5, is KAGVTQTPRYLIKTRGQQVTLSCSPISGHRSVSWYQQTPGQGLQFLFEYFSETQRNKGNFPGRFSGRQFSNSRSEMNVSTLELGDSALYLCASSLQGQETQYFGPGTRLLVL.

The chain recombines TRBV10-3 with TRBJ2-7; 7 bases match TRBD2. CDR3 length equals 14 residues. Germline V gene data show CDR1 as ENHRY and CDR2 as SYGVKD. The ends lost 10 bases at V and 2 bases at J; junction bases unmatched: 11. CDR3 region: CATWGGSAAYEQYF. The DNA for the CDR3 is TGTGCCACGTGGGGGGGTTCCGCAGCCTACGAGCAGTACTTC.

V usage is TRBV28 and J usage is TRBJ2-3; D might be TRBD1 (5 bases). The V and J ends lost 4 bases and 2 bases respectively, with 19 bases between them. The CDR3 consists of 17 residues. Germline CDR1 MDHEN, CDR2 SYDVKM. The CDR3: CASSSPHEGVITDTQYF. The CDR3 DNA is TGTGCCAGCAGTTCCCCACACGAAGGGGTGATCACAGATACGCAGTATTTT.

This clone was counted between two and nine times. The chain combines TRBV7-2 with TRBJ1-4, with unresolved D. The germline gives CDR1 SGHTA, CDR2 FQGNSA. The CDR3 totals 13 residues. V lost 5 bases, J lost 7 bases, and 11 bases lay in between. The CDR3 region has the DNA TGTGCCAGCAGCCTAAGTTACCGTGAAAAACTGTTTTTT. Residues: CASSLSYREKLFF.

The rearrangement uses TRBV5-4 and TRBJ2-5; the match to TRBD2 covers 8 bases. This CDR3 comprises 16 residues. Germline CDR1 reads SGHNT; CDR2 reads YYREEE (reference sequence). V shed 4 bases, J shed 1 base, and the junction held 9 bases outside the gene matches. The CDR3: CASSGRPAGGQETQYF. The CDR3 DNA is TGTGCCAGCAGCGGCCGGCCGGCGGGGGGCCAAGAGACCCAGTACTTC.